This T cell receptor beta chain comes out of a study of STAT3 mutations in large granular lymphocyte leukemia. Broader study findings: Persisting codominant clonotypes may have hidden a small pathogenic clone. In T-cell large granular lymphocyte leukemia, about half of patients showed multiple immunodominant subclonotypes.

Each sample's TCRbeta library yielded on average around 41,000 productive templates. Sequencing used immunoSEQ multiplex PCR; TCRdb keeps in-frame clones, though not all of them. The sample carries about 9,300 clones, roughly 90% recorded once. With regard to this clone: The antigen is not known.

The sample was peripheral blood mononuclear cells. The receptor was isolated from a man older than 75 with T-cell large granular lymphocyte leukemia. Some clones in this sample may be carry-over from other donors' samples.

CDR3 nucleotide sequence: TGCGCCAGCAGTCGCGCTTCTAGCGGGGGGGCAAATACGCAGTATTTT. Its protein product is CASSRASSGGANTQYF. V usage is TRBV4-3 and J usage is TRBJ2-3, with 12 bases that match TRBD2. Per germline, CDR1 LGHNA and CDR2 YSLEER. The CDR3 is 16 amino acids. The V and J ends lost 6 bases and 7 bases, in that order; junction bases with no gene match: 11.